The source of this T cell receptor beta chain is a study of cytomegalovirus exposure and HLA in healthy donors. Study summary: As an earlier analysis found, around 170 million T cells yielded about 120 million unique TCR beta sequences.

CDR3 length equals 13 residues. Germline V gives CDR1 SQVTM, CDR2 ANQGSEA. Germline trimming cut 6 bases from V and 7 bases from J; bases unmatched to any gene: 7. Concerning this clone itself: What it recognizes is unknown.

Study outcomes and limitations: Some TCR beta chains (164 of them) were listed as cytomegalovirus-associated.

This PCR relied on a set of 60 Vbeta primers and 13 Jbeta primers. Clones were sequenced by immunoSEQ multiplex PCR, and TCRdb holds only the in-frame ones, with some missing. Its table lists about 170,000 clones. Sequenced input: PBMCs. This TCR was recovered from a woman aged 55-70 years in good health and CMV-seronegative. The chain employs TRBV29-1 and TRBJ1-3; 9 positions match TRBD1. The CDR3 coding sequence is TGCAGCGTGCGGGACAGGGCGATGAACACCATATATTTT. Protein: CSVRDRAMNTIYF.